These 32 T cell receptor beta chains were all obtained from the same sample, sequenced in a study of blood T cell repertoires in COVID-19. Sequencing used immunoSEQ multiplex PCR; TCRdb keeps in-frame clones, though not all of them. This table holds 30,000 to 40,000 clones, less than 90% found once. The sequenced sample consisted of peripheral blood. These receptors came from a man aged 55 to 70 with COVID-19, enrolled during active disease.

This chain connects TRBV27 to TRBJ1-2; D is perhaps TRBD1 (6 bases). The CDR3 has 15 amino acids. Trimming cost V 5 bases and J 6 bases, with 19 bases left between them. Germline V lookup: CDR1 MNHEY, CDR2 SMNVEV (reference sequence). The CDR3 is CASSPGGRGGDGYTF. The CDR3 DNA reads TGTGCCAGCAGTCCCGGAGGCCGGGGGGGCGATGGCTACACCTTC.

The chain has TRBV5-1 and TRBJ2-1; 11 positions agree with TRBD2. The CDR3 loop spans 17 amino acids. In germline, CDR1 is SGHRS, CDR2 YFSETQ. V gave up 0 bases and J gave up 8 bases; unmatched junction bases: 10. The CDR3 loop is CASSLGYSSGRPHEQFF. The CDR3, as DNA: TGCGCCAGCAGCTTGGGGTATTCTAGCGGGAGGCCCCATGAGCAGTTCTTC.

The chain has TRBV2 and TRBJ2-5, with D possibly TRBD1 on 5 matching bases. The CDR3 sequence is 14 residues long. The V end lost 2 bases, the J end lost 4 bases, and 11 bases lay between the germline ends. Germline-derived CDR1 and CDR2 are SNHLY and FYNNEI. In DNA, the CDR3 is TGTGCCAGCAGTGAAAGGACATTCTCAGAGACCCAGTACTTC. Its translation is CASSERTFSETQYF.

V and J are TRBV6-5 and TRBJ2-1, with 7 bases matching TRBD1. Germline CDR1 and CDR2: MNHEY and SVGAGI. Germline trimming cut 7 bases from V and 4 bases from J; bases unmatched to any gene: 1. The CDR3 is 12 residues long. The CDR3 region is CASKGQYNEQFF. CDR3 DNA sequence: TGTGCCAGCAAGGGACAGTACAATGAGCAGTTCTTC.

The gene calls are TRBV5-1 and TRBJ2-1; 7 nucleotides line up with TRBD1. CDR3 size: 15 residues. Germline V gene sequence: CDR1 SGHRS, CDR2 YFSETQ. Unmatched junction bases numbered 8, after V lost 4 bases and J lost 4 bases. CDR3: CASSRTGEGYNEQFF. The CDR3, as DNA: TGCGCCAGCAGCCGGACAGGCGAGGGGTACAATGAGCAGTTCTTC.

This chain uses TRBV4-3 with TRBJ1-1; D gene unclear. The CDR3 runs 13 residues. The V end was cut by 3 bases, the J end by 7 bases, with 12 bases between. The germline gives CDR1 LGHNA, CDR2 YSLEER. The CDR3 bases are TGCGCCAGCAGCCAGGAACCCGACAATGAAGCTTTCTTT. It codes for CASSQEPDNEAFF.

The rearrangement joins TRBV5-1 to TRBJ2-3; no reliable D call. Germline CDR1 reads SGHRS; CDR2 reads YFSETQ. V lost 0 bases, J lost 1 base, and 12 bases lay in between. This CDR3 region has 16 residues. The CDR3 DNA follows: TGCGCCAGCAGCTTGGCCGAGCTCGGAGGCACAGATACGCAGTATTTT. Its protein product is CASSLAELGGTDTQYF.

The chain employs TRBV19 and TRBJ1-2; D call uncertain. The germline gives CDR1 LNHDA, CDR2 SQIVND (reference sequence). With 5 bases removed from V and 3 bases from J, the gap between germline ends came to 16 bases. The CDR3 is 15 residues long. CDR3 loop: CASSPRGANHYGYTF. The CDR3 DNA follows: TGTGCCAGTAGTCCCCGCGGCGCTAACCACTATGGCTACACCTTC.

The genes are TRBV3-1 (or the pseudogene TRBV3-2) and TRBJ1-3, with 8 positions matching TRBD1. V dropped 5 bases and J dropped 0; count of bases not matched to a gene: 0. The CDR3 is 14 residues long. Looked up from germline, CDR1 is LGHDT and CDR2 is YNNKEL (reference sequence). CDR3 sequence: CASSDRGSGNTIYF. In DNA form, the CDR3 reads TGTGCCAGCAGCGACAGGGGCTCTGGAAACACCATATATTTT.

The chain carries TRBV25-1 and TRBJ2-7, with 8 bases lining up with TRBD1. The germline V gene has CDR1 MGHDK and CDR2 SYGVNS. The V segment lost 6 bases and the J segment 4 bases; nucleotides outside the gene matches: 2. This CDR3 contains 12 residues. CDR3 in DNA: TGTGCCAGCAGGGACAGGGAATACGAGCAGTACTTC. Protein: CASRDREYEQYF.

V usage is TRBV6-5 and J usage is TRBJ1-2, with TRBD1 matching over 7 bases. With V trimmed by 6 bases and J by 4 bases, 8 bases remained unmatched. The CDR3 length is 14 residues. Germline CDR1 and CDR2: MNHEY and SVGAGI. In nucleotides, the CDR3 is TGTGCCAGCAGGAAAGACAGGGTGTTCTATGGCTACACCTTC. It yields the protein CASRKDRVFYGYTF.

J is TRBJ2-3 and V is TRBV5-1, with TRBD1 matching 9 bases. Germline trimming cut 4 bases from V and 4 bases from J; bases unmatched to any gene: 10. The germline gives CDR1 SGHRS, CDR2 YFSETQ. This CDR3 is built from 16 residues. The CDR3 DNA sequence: TGCGCCAGCAGCCCCCCGACAGGGGGGAATGCAGATACGCAGTATTTT. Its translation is CASSPPTGGNADTQYF.

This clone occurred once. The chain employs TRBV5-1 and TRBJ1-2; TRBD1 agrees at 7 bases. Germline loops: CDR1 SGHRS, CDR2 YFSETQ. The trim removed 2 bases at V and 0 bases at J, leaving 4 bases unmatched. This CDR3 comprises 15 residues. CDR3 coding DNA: TGCGCCAGCAGCTTAACAGGGGAAGCTAACTATGGCTACACCTTC. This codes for CASSLTGEANYGYTF. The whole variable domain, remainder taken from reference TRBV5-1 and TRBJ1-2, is KAGVTQTPRYLIKTRGQQVTLSCSPISGHRSVSWYQQTPGQGLQFLFEYFSETQRNKGNFPGRFSGRQFSNSRSEMNVSTLELGDSALYLCASSLTGEANYGYTFGSGTRLTVV.

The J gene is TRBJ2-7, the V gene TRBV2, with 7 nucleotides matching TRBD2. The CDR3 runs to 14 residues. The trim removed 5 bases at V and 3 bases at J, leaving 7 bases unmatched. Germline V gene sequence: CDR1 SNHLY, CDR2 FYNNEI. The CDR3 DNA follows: TGTGCCAGCAGTCCCCAGCGGGGAGGCTACGAGCAGTACTTC. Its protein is CASSPQRGGYEQYF.

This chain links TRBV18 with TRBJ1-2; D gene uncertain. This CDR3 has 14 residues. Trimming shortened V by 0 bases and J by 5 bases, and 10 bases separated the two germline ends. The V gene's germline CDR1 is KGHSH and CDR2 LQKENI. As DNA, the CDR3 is TGTGCCAGCTCACCACCGATGGGAGGGTATGGCTACACCTTC. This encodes CASSPPMGGYGYTF.

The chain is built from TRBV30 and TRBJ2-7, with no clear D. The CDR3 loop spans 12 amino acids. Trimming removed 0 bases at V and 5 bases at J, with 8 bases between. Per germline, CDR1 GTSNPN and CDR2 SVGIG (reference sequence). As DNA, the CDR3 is TGTGCCTGGAGTGTACTGAGTAACGAGCAGTACTTC. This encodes CAWSVLSNEQYF.

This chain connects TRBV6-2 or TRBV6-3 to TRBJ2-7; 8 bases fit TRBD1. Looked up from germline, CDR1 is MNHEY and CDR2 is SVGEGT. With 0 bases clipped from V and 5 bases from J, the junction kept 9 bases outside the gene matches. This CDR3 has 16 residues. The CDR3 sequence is CASSYSSGRGPHEQYF. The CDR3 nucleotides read TGTGCCAGCAGTTACTCCTCCGGCAGGGGGCCCCACGAGCAGTACTTC.

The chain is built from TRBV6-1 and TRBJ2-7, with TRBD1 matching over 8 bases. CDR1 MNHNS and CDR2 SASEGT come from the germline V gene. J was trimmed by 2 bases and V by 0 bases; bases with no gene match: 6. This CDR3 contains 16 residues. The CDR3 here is CASSEAGQGGAYEQYF. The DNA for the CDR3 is TGTGCCAGCAGTGAAGCTGGACAGGGTGGAGCCTACGAGCAGTACTTC.

The DNA for the CDR3 is TGTGCCAGTAGTATAGACTTACAGGGCCACAATCAGCCCCAGCATTTT. Amino acid sequence: CASSIDLQGHNQPQHF. The rearrangement uses TRBV19 and TRBJ1-5; D perhaps matches TRBD1 (6 bases). The germline V gene has CDR1 LNHDA and CDR2 SQIVND (reference sequence). V gave up 0 bases and J gave up 3 bases, with 12 bases separating them. This CDR3 spans 16 amino acids.

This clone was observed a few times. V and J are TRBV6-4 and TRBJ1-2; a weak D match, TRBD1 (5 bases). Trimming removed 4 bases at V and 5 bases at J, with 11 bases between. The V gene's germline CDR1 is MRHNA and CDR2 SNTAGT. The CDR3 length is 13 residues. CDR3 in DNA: TGTGCCAGCAGTGTCGGACGGGGGTATGGCTACACCTTC. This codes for CASSVGRGYGYTF.

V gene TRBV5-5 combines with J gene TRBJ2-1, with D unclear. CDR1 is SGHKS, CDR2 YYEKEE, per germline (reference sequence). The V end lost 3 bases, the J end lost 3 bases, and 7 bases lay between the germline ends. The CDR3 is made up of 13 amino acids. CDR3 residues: CASSSTRYNEQFF. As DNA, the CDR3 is TGTGCCAGCAGCTCAACACGCTACAATGAGCAGTTCTTC. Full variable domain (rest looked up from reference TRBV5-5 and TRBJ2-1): DAGVTQSPTHLIKTRGQQVTLRCSPISGHKSVSWYQQVLGQGPQFIFQYYEKEERGRGNFPDRFSARQFPNYSSELNVNALLLGDSALYLCASSSTRYNEQFFGPGTRLTVL.

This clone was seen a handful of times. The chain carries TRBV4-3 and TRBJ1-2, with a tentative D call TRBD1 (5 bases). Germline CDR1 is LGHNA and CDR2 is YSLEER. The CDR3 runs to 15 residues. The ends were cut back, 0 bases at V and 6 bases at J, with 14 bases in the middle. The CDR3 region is CASSQEFTGYNGYTF. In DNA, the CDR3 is TGCGCCAGCAGCCAAGAGTTTACAGGATACAATGGCTACACCTTC.

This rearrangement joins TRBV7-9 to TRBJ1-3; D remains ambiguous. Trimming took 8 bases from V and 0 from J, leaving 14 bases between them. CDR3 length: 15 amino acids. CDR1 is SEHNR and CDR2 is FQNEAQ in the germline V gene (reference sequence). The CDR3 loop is CASARESFSGNTIYF. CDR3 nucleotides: TGTGCCAGCGCCCGCGAGTCCTTCTCTGGAAACACCATATATTTT. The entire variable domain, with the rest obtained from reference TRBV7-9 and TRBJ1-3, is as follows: DTGVSQNPRHKITKRGQNVTFRCDPISEHNRLYWYRQTLGQGPEFLTYFQNEAQLEKSRLLSDRFSAERPKGSFSTLEIQRTEQGDSAMYLCASARESFSGNTIYFGEGSWLTVV.

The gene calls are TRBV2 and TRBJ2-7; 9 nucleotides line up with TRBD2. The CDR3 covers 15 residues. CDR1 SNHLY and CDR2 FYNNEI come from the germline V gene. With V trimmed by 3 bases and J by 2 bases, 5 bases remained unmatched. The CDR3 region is CASSEATSGTYEQYF. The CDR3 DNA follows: TGTGCCAGCAGTGAGGCGACTAGCGGAACCTACGAGCAGTACTTC.

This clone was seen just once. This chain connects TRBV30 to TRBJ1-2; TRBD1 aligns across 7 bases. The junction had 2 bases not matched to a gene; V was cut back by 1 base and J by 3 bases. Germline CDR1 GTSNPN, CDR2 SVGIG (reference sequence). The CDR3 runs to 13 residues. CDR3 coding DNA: TGTGCCTGGAGTGGGACAGGCGACTATGGCTACACCTTC. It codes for CAWSGTGDYGYTF.

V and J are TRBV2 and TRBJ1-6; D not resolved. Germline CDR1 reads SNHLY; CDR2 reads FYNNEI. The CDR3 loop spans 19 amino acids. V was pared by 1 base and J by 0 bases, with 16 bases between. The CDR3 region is CASSEVPFAGSSYNSPLHF. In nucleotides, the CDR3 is TGTGCCAGCAGTGAAGTCCCCTTCGCGGGGAGCTCCTATAATTCACCCCTCCACTTT.

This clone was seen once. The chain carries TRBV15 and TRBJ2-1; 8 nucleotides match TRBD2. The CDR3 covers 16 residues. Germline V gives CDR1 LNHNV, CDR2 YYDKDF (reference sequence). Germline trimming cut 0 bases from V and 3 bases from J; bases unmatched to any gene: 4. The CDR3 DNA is TGTGCCACCAGCAGAGACCGGGCGGGAGGCTACAATGAGCAGTTCTTC. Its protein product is CATSRDRAGGYNEQFF. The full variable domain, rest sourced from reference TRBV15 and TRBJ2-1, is DAMVIQNPRYQVTQFGKPVTLSCSQTLNHNVMYWYQQKSSQAPKLLFHYYDKDFNNEADTPDNFQSRRPNTSFCFLDIRSPGLGDTAMYLCATSRDRAGGYNEQFFGPGTRLTVL.

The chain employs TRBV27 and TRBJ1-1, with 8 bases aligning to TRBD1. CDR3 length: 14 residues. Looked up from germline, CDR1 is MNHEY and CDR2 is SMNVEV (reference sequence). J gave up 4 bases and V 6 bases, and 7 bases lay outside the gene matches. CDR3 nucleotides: TGTGCCAGCAGCCCCGCAGGGGGCTTCACTGAAGCTTTCTTT. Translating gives CASSPAGGFTEAFF.

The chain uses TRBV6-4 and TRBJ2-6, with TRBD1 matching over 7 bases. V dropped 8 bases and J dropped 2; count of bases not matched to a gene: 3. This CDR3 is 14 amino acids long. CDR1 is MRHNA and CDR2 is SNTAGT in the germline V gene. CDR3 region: CASAGQAGANVLTF. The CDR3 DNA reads TGTGCCAGCGCCGGACAGGCTGGGGCCAACGTCCTGACTTTC.

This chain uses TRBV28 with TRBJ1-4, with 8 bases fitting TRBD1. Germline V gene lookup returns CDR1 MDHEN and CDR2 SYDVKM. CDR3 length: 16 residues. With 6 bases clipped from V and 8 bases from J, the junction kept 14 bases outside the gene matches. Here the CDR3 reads CASRPIGGRGQEKLFF. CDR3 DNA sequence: TGTGCCAGCAGACCGATTGGTGGCAGGGGGCAGGAAAAACTGTTTTTT.

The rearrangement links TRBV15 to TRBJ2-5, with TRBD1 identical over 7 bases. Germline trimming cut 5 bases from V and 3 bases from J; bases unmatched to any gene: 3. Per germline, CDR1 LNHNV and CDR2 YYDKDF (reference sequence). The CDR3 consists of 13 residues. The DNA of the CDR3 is TGTGCCACCAGCTCCGGGACAGAAGAGACCCAGTACTTC. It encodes CATSSGTEETQYF.

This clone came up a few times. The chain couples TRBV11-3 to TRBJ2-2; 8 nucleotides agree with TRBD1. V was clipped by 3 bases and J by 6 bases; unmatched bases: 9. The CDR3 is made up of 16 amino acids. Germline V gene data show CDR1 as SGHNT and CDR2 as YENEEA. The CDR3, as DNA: TGTGCCAGCAGCTTGGGACAGGTCGCCAGGTCCGGGGAGCTGTTTTTT. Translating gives CASSLGQVARSGELFF.